This T cell receptor (beta chain) was sequenced for a study of blood T cell repertoires in COVID-19 (dated by TCRdb to 2020 to 2021). With respect to the entire study: The collaborator samples originated in the United States, Italy and Spain and spanned the acute and convalescent phases of COVID-19. The material from the prospective study consisted of cDNA or gDNA derived from T cells, B-cell-depleted T cells, or PBMCs. Subjects who had been exposed to COVID-19, were actively infected with it, or had recovered from it provided the deeply sampled blood TCRbeta repertoires that made up the dataset. The repertoires were released in a freely available public database meant as a resource for research on the immune response to SARS-CoV-2. Samples came from the ongoing ImmuneRACE study (first 160 participants) plus 1,254 subjects from 6 global collaborators. The sample metadata nearly always contained a de-identified subject ID, COVID-19 status, age in years and sex. Where available, HLA class I and class II types were taken from metadata supplied by the sample provider and were not determined by assay-based typing.

The paper as a whole reports these results and caveats: The quantity of clinical and demographic metadata differed by source and by participant and was supplied without curation.

The collaborating institutions used their own protocols to collect whole blood in K2EDTA tubes. For TCRbeta analysis, collaborator samples were shipped as frozen whole blood, as isolated PBMCs, or as DNA extracted from either sample type. The germline V gene yields MDHEN for CDR1 and SYDVKM for CDR2. V has 1 base trimmed and J has 6 bases trimmed; junction bases matching no gene number 6. Taken from cysteine to phenylalanine, the CDR3 has 15 residues. This entry keeps only the CDR3 DNA: 45 bases, framed from base 1. In the case of this clone: Which antigen it targets is not known. Per-base qualities were not stored, and no clone one base away is much larger.

TCRbeta CDR3 regions were amplified from genomic DNA by means of the immunoSEQ Assay, a bias-controlled multiplex PCR. The paper's processing steps were these. Within the assay, amplification of reference gene primers was used to estimate how many nucleated cells each sample contained. To quantify the absolute abundance of each unique TCRbeta CDR3 rearrangement, sequence reads were collapsed and filtered. Productive Simpson clonality was computed per sample as the square root of Simpson's diversity index over productive rearrangements. TCRdb limited this immuneACCESS table to in-frame rearrangements with V and J called. A share of clones is missing; checked studies link under half to unresolved V genes, and the rest is unexplained. The DNA gave D and trimming, while V, J and clone size come from that table. The table for this sample lists around 40,000 clones; about 82% of them were counted only once. The top ten constitute more than 35% of the sample.

The receptor was derived from an elderly man with active or convalescent COVID-19. Here the chain combines TRBV28 and TRBJ2-1; a stretch of 7 junction bases matches TRBD2. The sequencing sample was made of peripheral blood. The nucleotide sequence is given as TGTGCCAGCAGTTTATCACTAGCGTTTGGCAATGAGCAGTTCTTC. Translated, this gives CASSLSLAFGNEQFF.